The clone carrying this T cell receptor (beta chain) was seen once. Its antigen is not identified. It may be a read error: a sequence one base away is much more abundant. This specimen belongs to a study of blood T cells in healthy people across ages. Study-level information: Per two T cells, about one barcoded beta molecule was captured through template switching.

Study-wide points: Correlation between TCR beta diversity and naive T cell percentage was strong.

With a J-beta primer mix and a sample-barcoded 5' primer, a second PCR ran roughly 6 to 11 cycles. One entry per CDR3 protein results from TCRdb running MiXCR on the 5' RACE reads. The sample yields fewer than 2 million distinct CDR3 sequences, roughly 43% seen once. The people who gave samples were healthy Caucasians from Russia, aged roughly 6 to 100. Isolation recovered at least 6.5 million PBMCs from every sample. Germline CDR1 is MDHEN and CDR2 is SYDVKM. This CDR3 has 15 residues. V is TRBV28 and J is TRBJ2-3; 12 positions match TRBD2. This clonotype was sampled from a human donor in good health. The sample comprised blood. CDR3 sequence: CASSALAGGTDTLYF. CDR3 bases: TGTGCCAGCAGTGCACTAGCGGGGGGCACAGATACGCTGTATTTT.